This TCR beta chain was sequenced in a study of blood T cell repertoires in COVID-19. This clone has more than one count but fewer than ten. Original processing notes: Cell counts per sample came from amplifying reference gene primers. Measured with immunoSEQ multiplex PCR; TCRdb has only the in-frame clones, and not every one. V and J calls and clone size are as listed in that table; D and trimming were resolved from the DNA. This table holds 90,000 or so clones, 89% found once. This CDR3 has 13 residues. V was pared by 4 bases and J by 8 bases, with 15 bases between. Germline V gives CDR1 SGHRS, CDR2 YFSETQ.

Sequencing input: peripheral blood. The chain recombines TRBV5-1 with TRBJ1-2; D unresolved. The sequence was collected from a man in his fifties or sixties with COVID-19, enrolled during active disease. Here the CDR3 DNA reads TGCGCCAGCAGCAACGAACTCGGCGGGGGCTACACCTTC. This codes for CASSNELGGGYTF.